These T cell receptor beta chains were read from a single sample in a study of blood T cell repertoires in COVID-19. The data were produced by immunoSEQ multiplex PCR, yet TCRdb's version contains in-frame clones alone and is incomplete. The sample has roughly 200,000 clones; around four fifths are singletons. The sample comprised peripheral blood. All receptors come from a woman aged 80 or over with COVID-19, enrolled during active disease. The CDR3 runs from the conserved cysteine through the conserved F or W. The D gene is left open where the match is weak. The size of a clone is reported for some rows only, either as once, few or many, or as a class for expanded clones.

abundance: .; v_gene: TRBV18; j_gene: TRBJ2-3; d_gene: .; CDR3nt: TGTGCCAGCTCACCAAGGGGGAAGGATACGCAGTATTTT; CDR3aa: CASSPRGKDTQYF
abundance: .; v_gene: TRBV28; j_gene: TRBJ1-6; d_gene: .; CDR3nt: TGTGCCAGCAGTTCTAAAGGGGCCGGGTCACCCCTCCACTTT; CDR3aa: CASSSKGAGSPLHF
abundance: .; v_gene: TRBV6-5; j_gene: TRBJ1-2; d_gene: .; CDR3nt: TGTGCCAGGCGACAGGCGGGGGGCTATGGCTACACCTTC; CDR3aa: CARRQAGGYGYTF
abundance: .; v_gene: TRBV19; j_gene: TRBJ1-1; d_gene: .; CDR3nt: TGTGCCAGTACCCCGAGGGGGGGGGATACTGAAGCTTTCTTT; CDR3aa: CASTPRGGDTEAFF
abundance: .; v_gene: TRBV7-2; j_gene: TRBJ2-7; d_gene: TRBD2; CDR3nt: TGTGCCAGCAGCGTCACTGAGCTGGCGGGGGGCCTTCCCTACGAGCAGTACTTC; CDR3aa: CASSVTELAGGLPYEQYF
abundance: .; v_gene: TRBV11-2; j_gene: TRBJ2-1; d_gene: .; CDR3nt: TGTGCCAGCAGCCGTACTCGATACAATGAGCAGTTCTTC; CDR3aa: CASSRTRYNEQFF
abundance: .; v_gene: TRBV9; j_gene: TRBJ2-2; d_gene: TRBD2; CDR3nt: TGTGCCAGCATCAATAATCATGGTGTACCTACTAGCGGGGGGGCAACCGGGGAGCTGTTTTTT; CDR3aa: CASINNHGVPTSGGATGELFF
abundance: .; v_gene: TRBV6-5; j_gene: TRBJ2-7; d_gene: TRBD2; CDR3nt: TGTGCCAGCAGACTAGCGGGGAGCTCCTACGAGCAGTACTTC; CDR3aa: CASRLAGSSYEQYF
abundance: .; v_gene: TRBV6-5; j_gene: TRBJ1-1; d_gene: .; CDR3nt: TGTGCCAGCAGCGGATGGGGGCGCCGGACTGAAGCTTTCTTT; CDR3aa: CASSGWGRRTEAFF
abundance: .; v_gene: TRBV7-3; j_gene: TRBJ2-1; d_gene: TRBD2; CDR3nt: TGTGCCAGCTCCGCTAGCGGGGGGGCGGGTGAGCAGTTCTTC; CDR3aa: CASSASGGAGEQFF
abundance: .; v_gene: TRBV2; j_gene: TRBJ2-1; d_gene: TRBD1; CDR3nt: TGTGCCAGCGCCTTTCGACAGGGGAATAATGAGCAGTTCTTC; CDR3aa: CASAFRQGNNEQFF
abundance: few; v_gene: TRBV14; j_gene: TRBJ1-2; d_gene: .; CDR3nt: TGTGCCAGCAGCCAAGGCGGATATCTTTACACCTTC; CDR3aa: CASSQGGYLYTF
abundance: .; v_gene: TRBV2; j_gene: TRBJ2-3; d_gene: .; CDR3nt: TGTGCCAGCAGTCGGTTTACAGATACGCAGTATTTT; CDR3aa: CASSRFTDTQYF
abundance: few; v_gene: TRBV5-6; j_gene: TRBJ1-1; d_gene: TRBD1; CDR3nt: TGTGCCAGCAGCTTGCCCATGGGACAGGGGGACACTGAAGCTTTCTTT; CDR3aa: CASSLPMGQGDTEAFF
abundance: once; v_gene: TRBV12-3/TRBV12-4; j_gene: TRBJ1-4; d_gene: .; CDR3nt: TGTGCCAGCCAGAGGGGAGGGCGTGAAAAACTGTTTTTT; CDR3aa: CASQRGGREKLFF
abundance: once; v_gene: TRBV5-6; j_gene: TRBJ1-5; d_gene: .; CDR3nt: TGTGCCAGCAGCTCTCGCTTGTTACAGGGAGAGAGGCGTCAGCCCCAGCATTTT; CDR3aa: CASSSRLLQGERRQPQHF
abundance: few; v_gene: TRBV2; j_gene: TRBJ1-1; d_gene: TRBD1; CDR3nt: TGTGCCAGCACTATCACAGGGGTCACTGAAGCTTTCTTT; CDR3aa: CASTITGVTEAFF
abundance: .; v_gene: TRBV9; j_gene: TRBJ2-2; d_gene: TRBD1; CDR3nt: TGTGCCAGCAGCGTCCGAACGACAGGGTTGACCGGGGAGCTGTTTTTT; CDR3aa: CASSVRTTGLTGELFF
abundance: .; v_gene: TRBV24-1; j_gene: TRBJ1-2; d_gene: TRBD1; CDR3nt: TGTGCCACCAGTGACGGGGGGACAGGGTTGGTGAACTATGGCTACACCTTC; CDR3aa: CATSDGGTGLVNYGYTF
abundance: .; v_gene: TRBV5-6; j_gene: TRBJ1-5; d_gene: TRBD1; CDR3nt: TGTGCCAGCAGCCGTCGGACAGGGGGAAGCAATCAGCCCCAGCATTTT; CDR3aa: CASSRRTGGSNQPQHF
abundance: .; v_gene: TRBV7-9; j_gene: TRBJ1-3; d_gene: .; CDR3nt: TGTGCCAGCAGCTTAGAGCCTACTGGAAACACCATATATTTT; CDR3aa: CASSLEPTGNTIYF
abundance: .; v_gene: TRBV27; j_gene: TRBJ1-2; d_gene: TRBD1; CDR3nt: TGTGCCAGCAGTCTGGGGACAGGGCTGCGGGATGGCTACACCTTC; CDR3aa: CASSLGTGLRDGYTF
abundance: .; v_gene: TRBV15; j_gene: TRBJ2-2; d_gene: TRBD2; CDR3nt: TGTGCCACCAGCAGAGGTAGCGGGGGATCCGGGGAGCTGTTTTTT; CDR3aa: CATSRGSGGSGELFF
abundance: .; v_gene: TRBV10-3; j_gene: TRBJ1-5; d_gene: .; CDR3nt: TGTGCCATCAGTGACAGGACTACGAATCAGCCCCAGCATTTT; CDR3aa: CAISDRTTNQPQHF
abundance: .; v_gene: TRBV10-2; j_gene: TRBJ2-1; d_gene: TRBD2; CDR3nt: TGCGCCAGCAGTGACAGCTCTAGCGGGAGACAATACAATGAGCAGTTCTTC; CDR3aa: CASSDSSSGRQYNEQFF
abundance: .; v_gene: TRBV27; j_gene: TRBJ2-3; d_gene: .; CDR3nt: TGTGCCAGCAGTTCGGGACTGCAGACAGATACGCAGTATTTT; CDR3aa: CASSSGLQTDTQYF
abundance: .; v_gene: TRBV12-3/TRBV12-4; j_gene: TRBJ1-1; d_gene: .; CDR3nt: TGTGCCAGCAGTTTAGGGACATTGGGGAGGATCTTT; CDR3aa: CASSLGTLGRIF
abundance: .; v_gene: TRBV5-4; j_gene: TRBJ2-5; d_gene: TRBD2; CDR3nt: TGTGCCAGCAGCTTGCGGGGGGGCCGATTCACAGAGACCCAGTACTTC; CDR3aa: CASSLRGGRFTETQYF